The clone carrying this TCR beta chain was observed once. The antigen is unknown. This sample is part of a study of T cell responses to AZD1222 COVID-19 vaccine. V dropped 0 bases and J dropped 5 bases, with 7 bases sitting between them. In germline, CDR1 is MNHEY, CDR2 SVGAGI. The CDR3 runs to 13 residues. The study, taken as a whole, reports: Unmutated variant regions reportedly attract nearly half of all spike-specific TCRs. Females outnumbered males among donors, who were mostly white British; clonal diversity was possibly underestimated.

This table comes from immunoSEQ multiplex PCR, and its TCRdb copy is limited to in-frame clones, with some not included. This repertoire shows around 160,000 clones, approximately 78% found once; its top ten account for roughly 4.5%. The chain recombines TRBV6-5 with TRBJ1-1, with D hard to call. The sample in question was peripheral blood, obtained on day 0 of MenACWY control vaccination. The sequence derives from an adult in good health. The CDR3 sequence is CASSYSGITEAFF. DNA for the CDR3: TGTGCCAGCAGTTACTCTGGCATAACTGAAGCTTTCTTT.